The T cell receptor (beta chain) under discussion was sequenced for a study of blood T cell repertoires in COVID-19. The junction had 10 bases not matched to a gene; V was cut back by 4 bases and J by 7 bases. CDR3 size: 15 residues. Germline CDR1 is SGDLS and CDR2 is YYNGEE. Assay used: immunoSEQ multiplex PCR; TCRdb lists only in-frame clones, some missing. The data contain over 250,000 clones, 70% to 90% of them singletons. This TCR was sampled from a woman aged 25 to 39 who had recovered from COVID-19. Sequencing used PBMCs or T cells enriched from blood (not recorded which). V usage is TRBV9 and J usage is TRBJ2-1; TRBD2 agrees at 8 bases. CDR3 coding DNA: TGTGCCAGCAGCCCGGGGGGGGCTGGGGGTAATGAGCAGTTCTTC. It codes for CASSPGGAGGNEQFF.